This is a list of T cell receptor beta chains from one sample in a study of T cell changes during pregnancy in multiple sclerosis. Assay: immunoSEQ multiplex PCR; the TCRdb copy retains only in-frame clones and omits some. The repertoire holds tens of thousands of clones, 85% to 95% seen once, with about 0.6% in the top ten. Sequencing used CD4+ T cells from peripheral blood mononuclear cells, obtained in the third trimester of pregnancy. These receptor sequences come from a female donor with multiple sclerosis, enrolled in a pregnancy study. The CDR3 runs from the conserved cysteine through the conserved F or W. The order of the fields is clone size, D gene, J gene, V gene, CDR3 protein, CDR3 DNA. The D gene is left open where the match is weak. For some rows the clone size is stated as once, few or many, or as a class when expanded; others skip it.

NA	NA	TRBJ1-1	TRBV6-1	CASSEVSGSRAFF	TGTGCCAGCAGTGAGGTGTCAGGCTCCCGAGCTTTCTTT
NA	NA	TRBJ1-2	TRBV5-3	CARSLVVGPTRDDYGYTF	TGTGCCAGAAGCTTAGTCGTCGGCCCGACAAGAGACGACTATGGCTACACCTTC
once	TRBD1	TRBJ1-2	TRBV27	CASTTPGQGKYGYTF	TGTGCCAGCACAACGCCGGGACAGGGGAAATATGGCTACACCTTC
NA	TRBD2	TRBJ2-5	TRBV7-2	CASSPGLAGVQETQYF	TGTGCCAGCAGCCCCGGACTAGCGGGGGTCCAAGAGACCCAGTACTTC
NA	NA	TRBJ2-5	TRBV2	CASSDGVYQETQYF	TGTGCCAGCAGTGACGGGGTATACCAAGAGACCCAGTACTTC
NA	NA	TRBJ1-1	TRBV7-3	CASSLEAYTEAFF	TGTGCCAGCAGCTTAGAGGCGTACACTGAAGCTTTCTTT
NA	TRBD1	TRBJ2-7	TRBV5-1	CASSLDRGYEQYF	TGCGCCAGCAGCTTGGACAGGGGGTACGAGCAGTACTTC
NA	TRBD1	TRBJ1-2	TRBV5-1	CASSWGQGAGGYTF	TGCGCCAGCAGCTGGGGACAGGGGGCTGGTGGCTACACCTTC
NA	NA	TRBJ1-5	TRBV28	CASSIALEVEQPQHF	TGTGCCAGCAGCATAGCCCTTGAAGTGGAACAGCCCCAGCATTTT
NA	TRBD1	TRBJ2-7	TRBV4-3	CASSQDPRTGIYEQYF	TGCGCCAGCAGCCAAGATCCAAGGACAGGCATCTACGAGCAGTACTTC
NA	TRBD1	TRBJ1-6	TRBV9	CASSTGARSPLHF	TGTGCCAGCAGCACAGGGGCGCGTTCACCCCTCCACTTT